This T cell receptor (beta chain) was captured by sequencing in a study of PD-1 blockade in classical Hodgkin lymphoma. Generated by immunoSEQ multiplex PCR, the TCRdb table keeps only in-frame clones and is missing some. The data show 40,000 to 45,000 clones, with roughly 70% seen just once and 20% to 25% held by the top ten. All trial patients relapsed after autologous stem cell transplantation. This specimen was peripheral blood mononuclear cells (PBMCs), taken at baseline. The sequence came from a human donor with classical Hodgkin lymphoma.

CDR3 sequence reads: CSVVTLSYNEQFF. Written as DNA, the CDR3 is TGCAGCGTTGTCACACTCTCCTACAATGAGCAGTTCTTC. V gene TRBV29-1 combines with J gene TRBJ2-1; the D is unclear. Germline-derived CDR1 and CDR2 are SQVTM and ANQGSEA. Trimming took 4 bases from V and 0 from J, leaving 7 bases between them. The CDR3 length is 13 residues.